This TCR beta chain was obtained from a study of cytomegalovirus exposure and HLA in healthy donors (dated by TCRdb to 2015 to 2018). Looking at the study overall: The 500 to 800 repertoires of the first cohort and the roughly 110 validation repertoires were produced on the same platform, according to a later analysis. The study aimed to test whether signatures of past pathogen exposure could be identified by cataloging public T cell receptors. In addition to the first cohort of 666 subjects, a separate validation cohort of 120 different subjects was used. The study combined high-throughput TCR immunosequencing, statistical association of individual TCRs with disease status, and machine learning to predict cytomegalovirus infection status.

Libraries were prepared through the immunoSEQ multiplex PCR assay. Processing in the source paper ran as follows. A statistical classification framework was built to diagnose cytomegalovirus status from the catalog of TCR beta chain sequences. TCRdb mirrors the immuneACCESS table, restricted to in-frame sequences. Some clones are absent from its copies; in checked studies, under half trace to an unresolved V gene, and the reason for the others is unknown. Clonal size and the V and J genes are those of that table, whereas D and trimming came from the DNA. In all, the sample holds approximately 270,000 clones, and around 89% of those were seen once. The ten largest clonotypes hold under 0.4% of the sample. Separate from the approximately 670-subject first cohort, the validation cohort of roughly 130 subjects was the group to which the donors belonged. Results and caveats for the whole study, not just this receptor: The validation cohort had no HLA typing available for a later analysis, so co-occurrence within that cohort was assessed over all 120 repertoires. In a later analysis, TCRs clustered in the first cohort were found to also tend to co-occur in the roughly 120 validation repertoires, with 94% of cluster scores above 0. The classifier was reported to diagnose cytomegalovirus status with high specificity and sensitivity in both the original cohort and the validation cohort. A few of the identified cytomegalovirus-associated TCR beta chains were confirmed in vitro to be specific for cytomegalovirus antigens. According to the authors, the approach could potentially be generalized to other disease states and immunological phenotypes. While some public TCRs were present in many individuals, most TCR sequences turned up only very rarely across donors. A total of around 150 TCR beta chains were listed by the study as associated with cytomegalovirus.

Points on this clone: No antigen is known for it. No base-level quality is on record; no much larger clone is a single base apart.

As encoded in the germline V gene, CDR1 is SGHRS while CDR2 is YFSETQ. The CDR3 spans 14 residues, from the cysteine through the phenylalanine. The entry retains the CDR3 DNA only, 42 bases that are in frame from base 1. The V end loses 4 bases and the J end loses 5 bases, and a stretch of 15 bases separates them. The chain employs TRBV5-1 and TRBJ1-1, with a weak D call of TRBD1 (6 bases match). Sequenced input: PBMCs. The sequence came from a woman younger than 35 in good health and CMV-seronegative. The bases read TGCGCCAGCAGCCAACAGGGATTCGGGACTGAAGCTTTCTTT. It codes for CASSQQGFGTEAFF.